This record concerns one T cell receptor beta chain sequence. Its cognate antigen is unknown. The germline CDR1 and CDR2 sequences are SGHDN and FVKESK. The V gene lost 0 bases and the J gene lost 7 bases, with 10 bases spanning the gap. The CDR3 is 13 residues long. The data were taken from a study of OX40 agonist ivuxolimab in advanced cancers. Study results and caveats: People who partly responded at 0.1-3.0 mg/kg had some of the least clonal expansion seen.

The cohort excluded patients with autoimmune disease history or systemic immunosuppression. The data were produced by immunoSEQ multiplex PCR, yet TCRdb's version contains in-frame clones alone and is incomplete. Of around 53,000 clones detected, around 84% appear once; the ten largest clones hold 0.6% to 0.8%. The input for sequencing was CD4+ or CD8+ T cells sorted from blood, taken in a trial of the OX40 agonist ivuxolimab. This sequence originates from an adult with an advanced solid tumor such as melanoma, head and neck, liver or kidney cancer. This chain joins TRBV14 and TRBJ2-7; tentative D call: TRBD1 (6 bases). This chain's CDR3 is CASSQDRGWEQYF. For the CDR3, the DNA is TGTGCCAGCAGCCAAGACAGGGGTTGGGAGCAGTACTTC.